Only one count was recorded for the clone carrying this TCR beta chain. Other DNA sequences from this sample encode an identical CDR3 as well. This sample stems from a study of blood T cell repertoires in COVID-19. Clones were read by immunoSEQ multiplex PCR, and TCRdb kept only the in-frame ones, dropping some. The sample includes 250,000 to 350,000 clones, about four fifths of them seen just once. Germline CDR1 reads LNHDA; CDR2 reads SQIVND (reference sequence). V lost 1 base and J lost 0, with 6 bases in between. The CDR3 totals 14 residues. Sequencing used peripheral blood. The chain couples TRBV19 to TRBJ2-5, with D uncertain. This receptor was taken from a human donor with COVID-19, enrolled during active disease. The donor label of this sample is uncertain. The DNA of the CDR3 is TGTGCCAGTAGTATAGCTGGAGACCAAGAGACCCAGTACTTC. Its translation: CASSIAGDQETQYF. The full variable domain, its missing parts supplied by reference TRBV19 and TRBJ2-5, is DGGITQSPKYLFRKEGQNVTLSCEQNLNHDAMYWYRQDPGQGLRLIYYSQIVNDFQKGDIAEGYSVSREKKESFPLTVTSAQKNPTAFYLCASSIAGDQETQYFGPGTRLLVL.